This T cell receptor beta chain was captured by sequencing in a study of blood T cells in healthy people across ages. A second PCR of about 6 to 12 cycles used a sample-barcoded 5' primer and a J-beta primer mix. One entry per CDR3 protein results from TCRdb running MiXCR on the 5' RACE reads. The sample consists of around 780,000 distinct CDR3 sequences, about a quarter of them appearing once. Trimming stripped 4 bases from V and 6 bases from J, with 10 bases between. CDR1 and CDR2 from the germline V gene are SGDLS and YYNGEE. The CDR3 consists of 12 residues. These data also featured in a second study, about T cells of mothers and their children.

The genes are TRBV9 and TRBJ1-2; a possible D gene is TRBD1 (5 bases). The sequencing input was blood. This TCR was sampled from a boy aged 5-17 years in good health. The chain's CDR3 is CASSPGSNGYTF. The CDR3 DNA reads TGTGCCAGCAGCCCAGGGAGCAATGGCTACACCTTC.